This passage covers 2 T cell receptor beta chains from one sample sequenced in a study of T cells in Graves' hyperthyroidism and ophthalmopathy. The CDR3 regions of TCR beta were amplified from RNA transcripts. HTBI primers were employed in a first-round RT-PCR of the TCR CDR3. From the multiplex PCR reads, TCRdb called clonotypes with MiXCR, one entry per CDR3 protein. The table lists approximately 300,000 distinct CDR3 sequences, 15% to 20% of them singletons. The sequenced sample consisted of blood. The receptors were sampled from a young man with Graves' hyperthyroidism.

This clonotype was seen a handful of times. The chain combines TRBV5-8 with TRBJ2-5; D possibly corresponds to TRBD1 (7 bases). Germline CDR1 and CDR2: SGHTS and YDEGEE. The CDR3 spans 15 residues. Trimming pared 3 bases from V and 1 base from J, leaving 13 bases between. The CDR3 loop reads CASSWGRGAQETQYF. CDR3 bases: TGTGCCAGCAGCTGGGGCAGGGGGGCCCAAGAGACCCAGTACTTC.

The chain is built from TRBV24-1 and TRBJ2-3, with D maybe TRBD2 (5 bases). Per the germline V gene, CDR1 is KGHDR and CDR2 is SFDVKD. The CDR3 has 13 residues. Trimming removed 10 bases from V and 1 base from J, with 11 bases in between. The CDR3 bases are TGTGCCACTCGGGGAGCGGGCACAGATACGCAGTATTTT. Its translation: CATRGAGTDTQYF.